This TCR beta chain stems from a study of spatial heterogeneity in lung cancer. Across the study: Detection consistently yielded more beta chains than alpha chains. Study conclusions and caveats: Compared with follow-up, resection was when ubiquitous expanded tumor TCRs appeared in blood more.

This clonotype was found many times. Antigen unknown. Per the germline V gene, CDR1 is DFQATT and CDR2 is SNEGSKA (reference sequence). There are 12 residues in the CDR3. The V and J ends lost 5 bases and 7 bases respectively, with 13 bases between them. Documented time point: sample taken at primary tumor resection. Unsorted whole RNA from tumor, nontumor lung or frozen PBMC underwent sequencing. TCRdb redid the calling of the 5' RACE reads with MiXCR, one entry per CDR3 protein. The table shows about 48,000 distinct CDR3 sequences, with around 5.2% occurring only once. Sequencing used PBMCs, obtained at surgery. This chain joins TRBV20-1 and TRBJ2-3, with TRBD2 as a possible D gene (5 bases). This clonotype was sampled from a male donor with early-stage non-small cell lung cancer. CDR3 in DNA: TGCAGTGCTTACTCCCGGGATCATACGCAGTATTTT. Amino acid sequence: CSAYSRDHTQYF.